These T cell receptor beta chains were read from a single sample in a study of blood T cell repertoires in COVID-19. Using immunoSEQ multiplex PCR, the repertoire was profiled, and TCRdb retains in-frame clones only, with some absent. The table includes 100,000 to 150,000 clones, almost 85% detected once. Sample: peripheral blood. Source of these receptors: a man aged 55 to 70 with acute or convalescent COVID-19. Each CDR3 is given with its conserved first and last residue. Each record gives: clone size, D gene, J gene, V gene, CDR3 DNA, CDR3 protein. D genes are given only for firm matches. Clone size, where shown, is once, few, many, or a class for clones that have expanded.

clone size: few
D gene: .
J gene: TRBJ2-7
V gene: TRBV3-1/TRBV3-2
CDR3 DNA: TGTGCCAGCAGCCACCACCAGGACAGGGAGGGAGGCAAGCAGTACTTC
CDR3 protein: CASSHHQDREGGKQYF

clone size: .
D gene: .
J gene: TRBJ2-7
V gene: TRBV5-8
CDR3 DNA: TGTGCCAGCAGCTTGGCCGTACTGGAGTTGGACGAGCAGTACTTC
CDR3 protein: CASSLAVLELDEQYF

clone size: .
D gene: .
J gene: TRBJ1-6
V gene: TRBV25-1
CDR3 DNA: TGTGCCAGCAGTGAATCAGGATCCCCAGGGCTTAATTCACCCCTCCACTTT
CDR3 protein: CASSESGSPGLNSPLHF

clone size: .
D gene: .
J gene: TRBJ2-7
V gene: TRBV11-2
CDR3 DNA: TGTGCCAGCAACTTAGAGTTGACGCAGGTCGCCTACGAGCAGTACTTC
CDR3 protein: CASNLELTQVAYEQYF

clone size: .
D gene: .
J gene: TRBJ1-4
V gene: TRBV6-5
CDR3 DNA: TGTGCCAGCACCCCCCTCCAGGGGTGGGAAAAACTGTTTTTT
CDR3 protein: CASTPLQGWEKLFF

clone size: .
D gene: TRBD1
J gene: TRBJ1-1
V gene: TRBV18
CDR3 DNA: TGTGCCAGCTCACCGGGGGACAGGGGGCAGGACACTGAAGCTTTCTTT
CDR3 protein: CASSPGDRGQDTEAFF

clone size: .
D gene: .
J gene: TRBJ2-3
V gene: TRBV9
CDR3 DNA: TGTGCCAGCAGCGTAGCTACGGCGGGGACGTCAGATACGCAGTATTTT
CDR3 protein: CASSVATAGTSDTQYF

clone size: .
D gene: TRBD2
J gene: TRBJ2-1
V gene: TRBV10-2
CDR3 DNA: TGCGCCAGCAGTGATACAGGGCAAAGGACTAGCGGGAGGTTCATTTCCTACAATGAGCAGTTCTTC
CDR3 protein: CASSDTGQRTSGRFISYNEQFF

clone size: few
D gene: .
J gene: TRBJ1-1
V gene: TRBV5-1
CDR3 DNA: TGCGCCAGCAGCCTACAGGGCTCCACTGAAGCTTTCTTT
CDR3 protein: CASSLQGSTEAFF

clone size: .
D gene: TRBD1
J gene: TRBJ2-1
V gene: TRBV2
CDR3 DNA: TGTGCCAGCACCAATGGACAGGGGTACAATGAGCAGTTCTTC
CDR3 protein: CASTNGQGYNEQFF

clone size: .
D gene: .
J gene: TRBJ1-5
V gene: TRBV28
CDR3 DNA: TGTGCCAGCAGTCGCGGGACGGGGAGCAATCAGCCCCAGCATTTT
CDR3 protein: CASSRGTGSNQPQHF

clone size: .
D gene: .
J gene: TRBJ2-7
V gene: TRBV3-1/TRBV3-2
CDR3 DNA: TGTGCCAGCAGCCATCCGGGACTTTCCTACGAGCAGTACTTC
CDR3 protein: CASSHPGLSYEQYF

clone size: .
D gene: TRBD1
J gene: TRBJ2-6
V gene: TRBV3-1/TRBV3-2
CDR3 DNA: TGTGCCAGCAGCCAAAAGCACCGGGACAGGGTGTCCAACGTCCTGACTTTC
CDR3 protein: CASSQKHRDRVSNVLTF

clone size: .
D gene: .
J gene: TRBJ1-4
V gene: TRBV5-5
CDR3 DNA: TGTGCCAGCAGCTTGAGGACTATCGGAACTAATGAAAAACTGTTTTTT
CDR3 protein: CASSLRTIGTNEKLFF

clone size: .
D gene: TRBD1
J gene: TRBJ1-1
V gene: TRBV5-1
CDR3 DNA: TGCGCCAGCAGCTTGGGGGGACAGGAGGGCCCAGCTTTCTTT
CDR3 protein: CASSLGGQEGPAFF

clone size: .
D gene: .
J gene: TRBJ1-2
V gene: TRBV28
CDR3 DNA: TGTGCCAGCAGTTTACCACAGATTAACTATGGCTACACCTTC
CDR3 protein: CASSLPQINYGYTF

clone size: .
D gene: TRBD1
J gene: TRBJ1-3
V gene: TRBV5-1
CDR3 DNA: TGCGCCAGCAGCATTCAACCGGGACAGGGCTCTGGAAACACCATATATTTT
CDR3 protein: CASSIQPGQGSGNTIYF